A selection of T cell receptor beta chains follows, all from one sample in a study of naive and memory T cell subsets. TCRdb processed the UMI-ligation and nested PCR reads anew with MiXCR; each CDR3 protein has one entry. Here the sample spans some 85,000 distinct CDR3 sequences, around 12% being singletons. The sequenced material came from central memory CD4+ T cells from blood. The source is a human donor in good health. CDR3s include the opening cysteine and the closing phenylalanine or tryptophan. The order of the fields is D gene, clone size, J gene, V gene, CDR3 DNA, CDR3 protein. D genes are given only for firm matches. Clone sizes are given selectively: once, few, many, or a class where the clone is expanded.

D gene: TRBD1
clone size: few
J gene: TRBJ2-7
V gene: TRBV6-2/TRBV6-3
CDR3 DNA: TGTGCCAGCGGACAGGGGCCCGAGCAGTACTTC
CDR3 protein: CASGQGPEQYF

D gene: .
clone size: .
J gene: TRBJ1-1
V gene: TRBV14
CDR3 DNA: TGTGCCAGCGTTCGGAACACTGAAGCTTTCTTT
CDR3 protein: CASVRNTEAFF

D gene: .
clone size: .
J gene: TRBJ2-5
V gene: TRBV4-3
CDR3 DNA: TGCGCCAGCAGCCAAGAATGGGACAACCGGGAGACCCAGTACTTC
CDR3 protein: CASSQEWDNRETQYF

D gene: TRBD2
clone size: many
J gene: TRBJ2-5
V gene: TRBV6-5
CDR3 DNA: TGTGCCAGCACCCCGTTTGCTAGCGGGCCTCAAGAGACCCAGTACTTC
CDR3 protein: CASTPFASGPQETQYF

D gene: TRBD1
clone size: few
J gene: TRBJ1-2
V gene: TRBV12-3/TRBV12-4
CDR3 DNA: TGTGCCAGCAGTTTAGCGGGACAGGGGGACTATGGCTACACCTTC
CDR3 protein: CASSLAGQGDYGYTF

D gene: .
clone size: .
J gene: TRBJ2-3
V gene: TRBV29-1
CDR3 DNA: TGCAGCGTTGAAAAGTCAGATACGCAGTATTTT
CDR3 protein: CSVEKSDTQYF

D gene: .
clone size: many
J gene: TRBJ2-6
V gene: TRBV7-2
CDR3 DNA: TGTGCCAGCAGCCCAAGGGGCGGGGTTGGACAGAGCTCTGGGGCCAACGTCCTGACTTTC
CDR3 protein: CASSPRGGVGQSSGANVLTF

D gene: TRBD2
clone size: few
J gene: TRBJ2-1
V gene: TRBV5-4
CDR3 DNA: TGTGCCAGCAGCCGCGGGACTAGCGAGTACAATGAGCAGTTCTTC
CDR3 protein: CASSRGTSEYNEQFF

D gene: TRBD1
clone size: .
J gene: TRBJ2-1
V gene: TRBV10-3
CDR3 DNA: TGTGCCATCAGTGTGGGGGGACAGGGTCCCAATGAGCAGTTCTTC
CDR3 protein: CAISVGGQGPNEQFF

D gene: .
clone size: .
J gene: TRBJ2-6
V gene: TRBV6-5
CDR3 DNA: TGTGCCAGCAGTTACTTGAGGGGCCTGGGAGCCAACGTCCTGACTTTC
CDR3 protein: CASSYLRGLGANVLTF

D gene: TRBD1
clone size: .
J gene: TRBJ1-4
V gene: TRBV27
CDR3 DNA: TGTGCCAGCAGGACAGGGGCGGATGAAAAACTGTTTTTT
CDR3 protein: CASRTGADEKLFF